This T cell receptor beta chain was obtained from a study of T cells in Graves' hyperthyroidism and ophthalmopathy. Amplified TCR beta CDR3 regions derived from RNA transcripts. HTBI primers drove first-round RT-PCR of the TCR CDR3. TCRdb recomputed calls from the multiplex PCR reads with MiXCR, one row per CDR3 protein. The data contain around 340,000 distinct CDR3 sequences, about a sixth of them seen just once; the ten biggest clones take up around a third. Comment on this clonotype: Its antigen is as yet unknown.

Hyperthyroidism was newly diagnosed in patients aged 18 to 65 (duration under 2 months). When hyperthyroidism was first diagnosed, the blood sample was taken, preceding any ophthalmopathy symptoms. This sample holds PBMCs from roughly 10 ml fresh peripheral blood. Germline lookup yields CDR1 SGHRS and CDR2 YFSETQ. The CDR3 is 13 residues long. V was shortened by 0 bases and J by 5 bases, with 8 bases between the two germline ends. Study observations and caveats: Most clonotypes that expanded in the thyroid above 0.001 also showed up in blood.

V usage is TRBV5-1 and J usage is TRBJ2-5; D unclear. The sample taken for sequencing was blood. This clonotype was obtained from a young woman with Graves' hyperthyroidism that later progressed to Graves' ophthalmopathy. The CDR3 sequence is CASSLGVSETQYF. The CDR3, as DNA: TGCGCCAGCAGCTTGGGAGTCTCGGAGACCCAGTACTTC.